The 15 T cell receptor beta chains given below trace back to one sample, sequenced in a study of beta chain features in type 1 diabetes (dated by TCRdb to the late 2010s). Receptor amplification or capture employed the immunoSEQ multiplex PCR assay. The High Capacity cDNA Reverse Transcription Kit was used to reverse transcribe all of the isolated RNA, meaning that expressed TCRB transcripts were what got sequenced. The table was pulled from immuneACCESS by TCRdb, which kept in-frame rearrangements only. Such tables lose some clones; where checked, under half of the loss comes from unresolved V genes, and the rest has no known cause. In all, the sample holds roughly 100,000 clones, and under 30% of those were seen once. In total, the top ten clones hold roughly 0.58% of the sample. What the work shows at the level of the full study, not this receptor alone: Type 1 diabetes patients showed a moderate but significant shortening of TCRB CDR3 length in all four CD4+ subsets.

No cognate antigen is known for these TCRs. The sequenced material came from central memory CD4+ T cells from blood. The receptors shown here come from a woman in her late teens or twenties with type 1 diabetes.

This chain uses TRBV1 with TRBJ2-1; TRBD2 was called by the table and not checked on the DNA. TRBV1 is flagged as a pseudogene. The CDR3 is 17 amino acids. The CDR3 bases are TGCACCAGCAGCCCAGTCAACGGGGGGCTCTCCTACAATGAGCAGTTCTTC. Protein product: CTSSPVNGGLSYNEQFF.

CDR3 DNA: TGTGCCAGCAGCTTAGGATCTAGCGGCTTATACGAGCAGTACGTC. Translated: CASSLGSSGLYEQYV. J is TRBJ2-7 and V is TRBV7-2; TRBD2 matches 7 bases. Unmatched junction bases numbered 7, after V lost 1 base and J lost 4 bases. The CDR3 spans 15 residues. The germline CDR1 and CDR2 sequences are SGHTA and FQGNSA.

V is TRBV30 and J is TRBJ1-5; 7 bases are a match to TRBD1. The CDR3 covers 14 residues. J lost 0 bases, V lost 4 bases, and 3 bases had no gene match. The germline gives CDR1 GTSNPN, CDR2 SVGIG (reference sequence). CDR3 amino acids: CAWNRGYSNQPQHF. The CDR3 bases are TGTGCCTGGAACAGGGGATATAGCAATCAGCCCCAGCATTTT. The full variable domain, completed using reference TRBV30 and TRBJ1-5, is SQTIHQWPATLVQPVGSPLSLECTVEGTSNPNLYWYRQAAGRGLQLLFYSVGIGQISSEVPQNLSASRPQDRQFILSSKKLLLSDSGFYLCAWNRGYSNQPQHFGDGTRLSIL.

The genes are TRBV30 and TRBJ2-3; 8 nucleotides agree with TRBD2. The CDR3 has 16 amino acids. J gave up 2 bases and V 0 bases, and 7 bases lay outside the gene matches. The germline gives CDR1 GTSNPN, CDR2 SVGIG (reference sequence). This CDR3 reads CAWSVLSGTLTDTQYF. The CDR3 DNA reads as TGTGCCTGGAGTGTACTTAGCGGGACTCTCACAGATACGCAGTATTTT.

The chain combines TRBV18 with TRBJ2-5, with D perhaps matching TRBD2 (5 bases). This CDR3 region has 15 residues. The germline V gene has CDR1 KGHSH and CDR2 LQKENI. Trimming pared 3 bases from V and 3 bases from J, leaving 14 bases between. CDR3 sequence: CASSPQGGVKETQYF. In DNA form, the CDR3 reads TGTGCCAGCTCACCCCAAGGAGGAGTGAAAGAGACCCAGTACTTC.

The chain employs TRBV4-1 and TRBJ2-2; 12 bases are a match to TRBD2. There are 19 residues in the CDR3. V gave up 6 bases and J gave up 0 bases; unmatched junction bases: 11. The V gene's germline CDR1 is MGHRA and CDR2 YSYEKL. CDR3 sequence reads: CASRPGLAGTTANTGELFF. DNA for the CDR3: TGCGCCAGCAGGCCGGGACTAGCGGGTACAACCGCGAACACCGGGGAGCTGTTTTTT.

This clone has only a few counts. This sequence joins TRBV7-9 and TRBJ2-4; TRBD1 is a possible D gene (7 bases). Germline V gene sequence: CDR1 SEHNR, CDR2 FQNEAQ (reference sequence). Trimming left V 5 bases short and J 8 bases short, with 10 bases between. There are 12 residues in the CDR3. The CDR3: CASSRRGDIQYF. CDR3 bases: TGTGCCAGCAGCCGCAGGGGGGACATTCAGTACTTC.

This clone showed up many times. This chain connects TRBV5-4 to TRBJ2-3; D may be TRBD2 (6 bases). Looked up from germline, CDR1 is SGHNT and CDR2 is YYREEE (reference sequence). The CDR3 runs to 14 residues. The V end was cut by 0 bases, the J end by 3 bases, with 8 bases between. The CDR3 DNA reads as TGTGCCAGCAGCTTGGCAGGGACTACAGATACGCAGTATTTT. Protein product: CASSLAGTTDTQYF.

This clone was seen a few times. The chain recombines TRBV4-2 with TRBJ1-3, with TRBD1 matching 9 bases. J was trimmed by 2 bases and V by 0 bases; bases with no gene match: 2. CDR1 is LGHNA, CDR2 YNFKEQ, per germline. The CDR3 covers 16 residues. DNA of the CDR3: TGTGCCAGCAGCCAAGAGCGGACAGGGGCTGGAAACACCATATATTTT. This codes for CASSQERTGAGNTIYF.

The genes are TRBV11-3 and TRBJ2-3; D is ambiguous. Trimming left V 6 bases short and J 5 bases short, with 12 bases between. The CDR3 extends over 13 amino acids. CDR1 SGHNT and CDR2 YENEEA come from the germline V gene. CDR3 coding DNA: TGTGCCAGCAGTCCGACGAGGAAAGATACGCAGTATTTT. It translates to CASSPTRKDTQYF.

The CDR3 DNA reads TGTGCCGGCGGGGGGCAGGAGGACGAGCAGTACGTC. Translation gives CAGGGQEDEQYV. The chain is built from TRBV7-4 and TRBJ2-7; 8 bases map to TRBD2. CDR3 length: 12 residues. V gave up 11 bases and J gave up 5 bases; unmatched junction bases: 8. CDR1 and CDR2 from the germline V gene are SGHVT and SQSDAQ.

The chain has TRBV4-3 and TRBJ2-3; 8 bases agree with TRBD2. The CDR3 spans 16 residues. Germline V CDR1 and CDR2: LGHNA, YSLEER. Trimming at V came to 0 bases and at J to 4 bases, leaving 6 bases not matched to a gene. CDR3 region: CASSQDSSGGADTQYF. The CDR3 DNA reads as TGCGCCAGCAGCCAAGATAGTTCCGGGGGGGCAGATACGCAGTATTTT.

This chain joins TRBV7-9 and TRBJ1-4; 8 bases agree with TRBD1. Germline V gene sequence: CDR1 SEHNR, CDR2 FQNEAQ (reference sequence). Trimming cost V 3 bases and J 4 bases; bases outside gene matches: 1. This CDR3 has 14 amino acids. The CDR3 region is CASSLTGDNEKLFF. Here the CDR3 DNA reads TGTGCCAGCAGCTTGACAGGGGATAATGAAAAACTGTTTTTT.

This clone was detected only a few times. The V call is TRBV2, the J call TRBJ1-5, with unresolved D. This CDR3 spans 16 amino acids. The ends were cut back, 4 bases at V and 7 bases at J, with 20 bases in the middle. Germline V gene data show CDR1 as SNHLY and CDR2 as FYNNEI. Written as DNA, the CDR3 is TGTGCCAGCAGTGGCCCTGCTACGGGGAGCGGACAGCCCCAGCATTTT. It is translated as CASSGPATGSGQPQHF.

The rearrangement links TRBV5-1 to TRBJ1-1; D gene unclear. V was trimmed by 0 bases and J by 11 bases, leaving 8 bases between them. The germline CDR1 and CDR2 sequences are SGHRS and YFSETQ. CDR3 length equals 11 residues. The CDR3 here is CASSLDREAFF. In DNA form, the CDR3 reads TGCGCCAGCAGCTTGGACAGAGAGGCTTTCTTT.